This T cell receptor (beta chain) derives from a study of spatial heterogeneity in lung cancer. Findings and limits, study-wide: Follow-up blood showed ubiquitous expanded tumor TCRs less than blood at resection did.

The sample holds many counts of this clonotype. Its antigen is currently unknown. MiXCR was run by TCRdb on the 5' RACE reads, yielding one entry per CDR3 protein. The sample shows 30,000 or so distinct CDR3 sequences, approximately 8.4% of them seen only once. The time point denotes: sample taken at primary tumor resection. Frozen PBMC, nontumor lung or tumor provided whole RNA, which was sequenced unsorted. J was trimmed by 6 bases and V by 6 bases; bases with no gene match: 11. Germline V gene lookup returns CDR1 MNHEY and CDR2 SVGAGI. CDR3 length: 17 amino acids. This clonotype was obtained from a female donor with early-stage non-small cell lung cancer. The material was PBMCs, obtained at surgery. The chain recombines TRBV6-5 with TRBJ2-1; 13 nucleotides line up with TRBD2. The CDR3 protein is CASSPGTSGMLSNEQFF. DNA of the CDR3: TGTGCCAGCAGCCCAGGGACTAGCGGGATGCTATCCAATGAGCAGTTCTTC.